Below, 21 T cell receptor beta chains from the same sample are listed, as sequenced in a study of identical twins. Each CDR3 protein is one row after TCRdb ran MiXCR on the 5' RACE reads. The sample lists some 1,600,000 distinct CDR3 sequences, about 32% seen once, with 0.25% to 0.3% in the top ten. Sample: cord blood. These TCRs come from a newborn girl in good health.

The V call is TRBV4-2, the J call TRBJ2-7; 9 positions agree with TRBD2. V lost 3 bases to trimming and J lost 7 bases; unmatched junction nucleotides: 13. The CDR3 is made up of 16 amino acids. CDR1 is LGHNA, CDR2 YNFKEQ, per germline. This chain's CDR3 is CASSQSLAGGYNEQYF. CDR3 in DNA: TGTGCCAGCAGCCAGTCACTAGCGGGCGGCTACAATGAGCAGTACTTC.

The chain links TRBV20-1 to TRBJ2-5; D perhaps matches TRBD2 (5 bases). CDR1 is DFQATT and CDR2 is SNEGSKA in the germline V gene (reference sequence). The CDR3 runs 12 residues. With 3 bases removed from V and 7 bases from J, the gap between germline ends came to 12 bases. In nucleotides, the CDR3 is TGCAGTGCTAGTGCCCCCGGGGTGACCCAGTACTTC. Translated, it gives CSASAPGVTQYF.

V is TRBV29-1 and J is TRBJ2-3, with 13 bases fitting TRBD2. The germline CDR1 and CDR2 sequences are SQVTM and ANQGSEA. The CDR3 length is 13 residues. J lost 5 bases, V lost 4 bases, and 0 bases had no gene match. DNA for the CDR3: TGCAGCGTTGGGACTAGCGGGGGAGATACGCAGTATTTT. Its translation is CSVGTSGGDTQYF.

The chain employs TRBV6-1 and TRBJ2-1; no clear D gene. V dropped 6 bases and J dropped 1 base, with 16 bases sitting between them. The length of the CDR3 is 16 residues. The germline gives CDR1 MNHNS, CDR2 SASEGT. CDR3 DNA: TGTGCCAGCAGGAGGAAGCTAGAGGTATCCTACAATGAGCAGTTCTTC. Translation: CASRRKLEVSYNEQFF.

This clonotype was observed at least ten times. V usage is TRBV12-3 or TRBV12-4 and J usage is TRBJ1-2; TRBD1 aligns across 9 bases. V lost 2 bases and J lost 1; bases outside the gene matches: 5. The CDR3 extends over 16 amino acids. The CDR3 sequence is CASSLSPTGGNYGYTF. CDR3 coding DNA: TGTGCCAGCAGTTTATCCCCGACAGGGGGTAACTATGGCTACACCTTC.

This clonotype has more than one count but fewer than ten. The chain links TRBV20-1 to TRBJ2-7, with 14 positions matching TRBD2. V shed 5 bases, J shed 3 bases, and the junction held 3 bases outside the gene matches. The CDR3 extends over 14 amino acids. Looked up from germline, CDR1 is DFQATT and CDR2 is SNEGSKA (reference sequence). As DNA, the CDR3 is TGCAGTGCTCCGGGACTAGCGGGGGTCTACGAGCAGTACTTC. Protein: CSAPGLAGVYEQYF.

This clonotype showed up just a few times. This rearrangement joins TRBV12-5 to TRBJ2-1; weak D call: TRBD2 (6 bases). CDR1 and CDR2 (germline): LGHNT, FRNRAP. V shed 1 base and J shed 9 bases, with 22 bases lying between them. The CDR3 has 17 residues. This CDR3 reads CASGLETSIRELGEQFF. As DNA, the CDR3 is TGTGCTAGTGGTTTGGAAACTAGCATACGGGAGTTGGGTGAGCAGTTCTTC.

V is TRBV28 and J is TRBJ2-3, with D possibly TRBD1 on 6 matching bases. The ends were cut back, 3 bases at V and 10 bases at J, with 11 bases in the middle. The CDR3 sequence is 12 residues long. Germline CDR1 is MDHEN and CDR2 is SYDVKM. In nucleotides, the CDR3 is TGTGCCAGCAGTTTCAGGGGCTGGGCGCAGTATTTT. This gives the protein CASSFRGWAQYF.

This chain connects TRBV3-1 to TRBJ1-5; D gene uncertain. The CDR3 has 15 residues. The germline CDR1 and CDR2 sequences are LGHDT and YNNKEL (reference sequence). V was trimmed by 0 bases and J by 5 bases, leaving 11 bases between them. CDR3 sequence: CASSQDLDEDQPQHF. The CDR3 coding sequence is TGTGCCAGCAGCCAAGATCTAGATGAGGATCAGCCCCAGCATTTT.

V gene TRBV18 combines with J gene TRBJ1-6; D is ambiguous. There are 14 residues in the CDR3. V lost 3 bases and J lost 5, with 8 bases in between. The V gene's germline CDR1 is KGHSH and CDR2 LQKENI. The CDR3 DNA reads TGTGCCAGCTCACCGTTCGGAGATAATTCACCCCTCCACTTT. This codes for CASSPFGDNSPLHF.

The rearrangement uses TRBV10-3 and TRBJ1-5; possible D gene TRBD1, 5 bases. This CDR3 spans 14 amino acids. Trimming cost V 6 bases and J 3 bases, with 12 bases left between them. CDR1 ENHRY and CDR2 SYGVKD come from the germline V gene. CDR3 nucleotides: TGTGCCATCAGCCCTGACAGTATCAATCAGCCCCAGCATTTT. Its protein product is CAISPDSINQPQHF.

J is TRBJ2-4 and V is TRBV10-2; a possible D gene is TRBD1 (6 bases). The CDR3 spans 15 residues. The V gene's germline CDR1 is WSHSY and CDR2 SAAADI. V shed 1 base and J shed 0 bases, with 7 bases lying between them. CDR3 sequence reads: CASSEWGLAKNIQYF. The CDR3 nucleotides are TGCGCCAGCAGTGAGTGGGGGCTAGCCAAAAACATTCAGTACTTC.

Only a few counts were recorded for this clonotype. The CDR3 bases are TGTGCCAGCAGTTTAAGTGGGGACAGAGCAAAGCAGCCCCAGCATTTT. Translated, it gives CASSLSGDRAKQPQHF. This chain joins TRBV27 and TRBJ1-5; TRBD1 matches 7 bases. V lost 2 bases, J lost 7 bases, and 11 bases stayed unmatched. CDR3 length: 16 amino acids. Per the germline V gene, CDR1 is MNHEY and CDR2 is SMNVEV (reference sequence).

V gene TRBV20-1 combines with J gene TRBJ2-1; 8 bases are shared with TRBD2. Trimming cost V 1 base and J 5 bases; bases outside gene matches: 7. In germline, CDR1 is DFQATT, CDR2 SNEGSKA (reference sequence). CDR3 length equals 15 residues. The CDR3 DNA follows: TGCAGTGCTAGAGTGTCTAGCGGGTATCACAATGAGCAGTTCTTC. Its translation: CSARVSSGYHNEQFF.

This chain's CDR3 is CSVVRGTSGIRGEQYF. Written as DNA, the CDR3 is TGCAGCGTTGTTAGGGGGACTAGCGGGATAAGAGGCGAGCAGTACTTC. This chain connects TRBV29-1 to TRBJ2-7, with TRBD2 matching over 13 bases. Germline CDR1 SQVTM, CDR2 ANQGSEA. The CDR3 consists of 16 residues. V lost 4 bases, J lost 6 bases, and 12 bases stayed unmatched.

The sample holds a few counts of this clonotype. The chain joins TRBV4-2 to TRBJ1-2; 7 positions match TRBD1. The CDR3 is made up of 15 amino acids. With V trimmed by 8 bases and J by 6 bases, 15 bases remained unmatched. Germline V gene data show CDR1 as LGHNA and CDR2 as YNFKEQ. CDR3 protein: CASARVPTGDHGYTF. In DNA, the CDR3 is TGTGCCAGCGCGAGGGTTCCCACAGGGGATCATGGCTACACCTTC.

This clonotype appeared a few times. This sequence joins TRBV28 and TRBJ2-7; perhaps TRBD1 as D (5 bases). The V end lost 6 bases, the J end lost 3 bases, and 15 bases lay between the germline ends. Looked up from germline, CDR1 is MDHEN and CDR2 is SYDVKM. The CDR3 length is 14 residues. The CDR3 loop reads CASSEDGQLYEQYF. DNA for the CDR3: TGTGCCAGCAGCGAGGACGGACAACTCTACGAGCAGTACTTC.

This clonotype has a count of ten or more. This sequence joins TRBV12-3 or TRBV12-4 and TRBJ2-7; 9 positions match TRBD2. The CDR3 totals 13 residues. V dropped 8 bases and J dropped 7; count of bases not matched to a gene: 9. The CDR3 spells CASHLAGVGEQYF. CDR3 in DNA: TGTGCCAGCCACTTAGCGGGAGTGGGAGAGCAGTACTTC.

This sequence joins TRBV28 and TRBJ1-4, with D unresolved. The CDR3 totals 10 residues. V lost 5 bases and J 14 bases, leaving 9 bases between the germline ends. Germline V gene sequence: CDR1 MDHEN, CDR2 SYDVKM. The CDR3 DNA is TGTGCCAGCAGTAAACAAGGCCTGTTTTTT. Its translation is CASSKQGLFF.

This clonotype was observed a few times. The rearrangement links TRBV4-2 to TRBJ1-4, with 9 positions matching TRBD1. Per the germline V gene, CDR1 is LGHNA and CDR2 is YNFKEQ. The V and J ends lost 4 bases and 9 bases, in that order; junction bases with no gene match: 6. The CDR3 length is 14 residues. The DNA of the CDR3 is TGTGCCAGCAGCCGACCGGGACAGGGCCAAAAACTGTTTTTT. Protein product: CASSRPGQGQKLFF.

This clonotype was recorded a few times. This chain joins TRBV5-4 and TRBJ2-1; possibly TRBD2 for D (7 bases). The CDR3 spans 17 residues. Germline V gene lookup returns CDR1 SGHNT and CDR2 YYREEE (reference sequence). Trimming took off 4 bases at V and 3 bases at J, with 20 bases between the two ends. CDR3 in DNA: TGTGCCAGCAGCCAAGCGGGACTTGGGGGGCGCTACAATGAGCAGTTCTTC. Its protein is CASSQAGLGGRYNEQFF.